What follows are 17 T cell receptor beta chains derived from one specimen sequenced in a study of preoperative IRX-2 immunotherapy in early breast cancer. Treatment here: preoperative locoregional IRX-2 cytokine immunotherapy. TCRdb's table, derived via immunoSEQ multiplex PCR, lists solely in-frame clones and lacks some. The table records about 98,000 clones, 80% to 90% of them present only once. This material consisted of tumor tissue, taken after IRX-2 immunotherapy. These receptors all stem from a human donor with breast cancer.

This clone was picked up a small number of times. The rearrangement joins TRBV30 to TRBJ2-3; D possibly uses TRBD1 or TRBD2 (5 bases each). The CDR3 contains 16 residues. V was clipped by 4 bases and J by 1 base, with 18 bases between them. The germline V gene encodes CDR1 GTSNPN and CDR2 SVGIG (reference sequence). The CDR3 here is CAWTPGTLRGTDTQYF. In DNA, the CDR3 is TGTGCCTGGACCCCAGGGACCCTTCGGGGCACAGATACGCAGTATTTT. The full variable domain, with the rest looked up from reference TRBV30 and TRBJ2-3, is SQTIHQWPATLVQPVGSPLSLECTVEGTSNPNLYWYRQAAGRGLQLLFYSVGIGQISSEVPQNLSASRPQDRQFILSSKKLLLSDSGFYLCAWTPGTLRGTDTQYFGPGTRLTVL.

The rearrangement joins TRBV7-7 to TRBJ2-6; a possible D gene is TRBD1 (5 bases). The CDR3 extends over 16 amino acids. V lost 5 bases and J 0 bases, leaving 11 bases between the germline ends. The germline CDR1 and CDR2 sequences are SSHAT and FNYEAQ (reference sequence). The CDR3 is CASSEGVDSGANVLTF. The CDR3 coding sequence is TGTGCCAGCAGCGAAGGGGTAGACTCTGGGGCCAACGTCCTGACTTTC.

The chain is built from TRBV5-1 and TRBJ2-1; a possible D gene is TRBD1 (5 bases). CDR3 length equals 17 residues. Trimming removed 0 bases at V and 4 bases at J, with 17 bases between. The germline gives CDR1 SGHRS, CDR2 YFSETQ. The CDR3 spells CASSLAMDISIYNEQFF. CDR3 bases: TGCGCCAGCAGCTTGGCTATGGACATCTCGATATACAATGAGCAGTTCTTC. Variable domain in full (rest from reference TRBV5-1 and TRBJ2-1): KAGVTQTPRYLIKTRGQQVTLSCSPISGHRSVSWYQQTPGQGLQFLFEYFSETQRNKGNFPGRFSGRQFSNSRSEMNVSTLELGDSALYLCASSLAMDISIYNEQFFGPGTRLTVL.

The V call is TRBV18, the J call TRBJ1-2; D unresolved. CDR1 and CDR2 from the germline V gene are KGHSH and LQKENI. Deletions cut 5 bases from V and 6 bases from J, with 13 bases between. The CDR3 consists of 13 residues. CDR3 bases: TGTGCCAGCTCAAACCGGGAAATCGATGGCTACACCTTC. It codes for CASSNREIDGYTF.

V usage is TRBV28 and J usage is TRBJ1-1, with a possible D match to TRBD1 (6 bases). Germline CDR1 is MDHEN and CDR2 is SYDVKM. The CDR3 extends over 13 amino acids. V lost 2 bases and J lost 8, with 12 bases in between. CDR3 sequence reads: CASSLPKTGEAFF. The CDR3 DNA is TGTGCCAGCAGTTTACCGAAAACAGGGGAAGCTTTCTTT.

V is TRBV28 and J is TRBJ2-3; a weak D match, TRBD2 (6 bases). V lost 10 bases, J lost 3 bases, and 17 bases lay in between. The length of the CDR3 is 14 residues. Looked up from germline, CDR1 is MDHEN and CDR2 is SYDVKM. The DNA for the CDR3 is TGTGCCACCCGATTGACTAGAAATACAGATACGCAGTATTTT. This encodes CATRLTRNTDTQYF.

This rearrangement joins TRBV25-1 to TRBJ1-2; maybe TRBD1 (5 bases). V was cut by 6 bases and J by 5 bases, with 10 bases left in between. This CDR3 contains 12 residues. CDR1 and CDR2 from the germline V gene are MGHDK and SYGVNS. The CDR3 coding sequence is TGTGCCAGCAGAGGGACTTCATATGGCTACACCTTC. It is translated as CASRGTSYGYTF.

V and J are TRBV5-1 and TRBJ1-4; tentative D call: TRBD1 (6 bases). Deletions cut 0 bases from V and 8 bases from J, with 11 bases between. The CDR3 is 14 amino acids. CDR1 SGHRS and CDR2 YFSETQ come from the germline V gene. The CDR3 here is CASSLGRGGEKLFF. The DNA of the CDR3 is TGCGCCAGCAGCTTGGGCAGGGGCGGCGAAAAACTGTTTTTT.

The chain is built from TRBV7-5 and TRBJ2-7; TRBD1 was called by the table and not checked on the DNA. TRBV7-5 is classified as a pseudogene. The CDR3 has 15 amino acids. CDR3: CASSENRGTDYEQYF. CDR3 DNA sequence: TGTGCCAGCAGCGAAAACAGGGGAACCGACTACGAGCAGTACTTC.

V and J are TRBV28 and TRBJ1-3; no definite D call. Germline assignment: CDR1 MDHEN and CDR2 SYDVKM. The CDR3 contains 15 residues. With 2 bases removed from V and 2 bases from J, the gap between germline ends came to 10 bases. The CDR3 DNA follows: TGTGCCAGCAGTTTAAAGAGAACGGCTGGAAACACCATATATTTT. It specifies CASSLKRTAGNTIYF.

J is TRBJ2-2 and V is TRBV11-3; TRBD1 matches at 10 bases. The CDR3 extends over 18 amino acids. Germline V gene data show CDR1 as SGHNT and CDR2 as YENEEA. V was clipped by 1 base and J by 4 bases; unmatched bases: 9. The CDR3 coding sequence is TGTGCCAGCAGCTTAGGCCCTCGACAGGGGGCGATCACCGGGGAGCTGTTTTTT. It specifies CASSLGPRQGAITGELFF.

This chain connects TRBV5-1 to TRBJ1-4; TRBD1 matches 7 bases. The CDR3 has 16 amino acids. Germline V lookup: CDR1 SGHRS, CDR2 YFSETQ. The V and J ends lost 4 bases and 4 bases, in that order; junction bases with no gene match: 10. The CDR3 coding sequence is TGCGCCAGCAGCGGAAGTGCAGGGGGACGTAATGAAAAACTGTTTTTT. Its translation is CASSGSAGGRNEKLFF.

The chain has TRBV14 and TRBJ2-5, with D hard to call. Germline V gene sequence: CDR1 SGHDN, CDR2 FVKESK. This CDR3 contains 14 residues. V lost 1 base to trimming and J lost 2 bases, with 8 bases between them. The CDR3 region is CASSQVHGQETQYF. Written as DNA, the CDR3 is TGTGCCAGCAGCCAAGTACACGGACAAGAGACCCAGTACTTC.

This chain connects TRBV19 to TRBJ2-1; 8 positions match TRBD1. CDR3 length: 15 amino acids. V dropped 2 bases and J dropped 7; count of bases not matched to a gene: 7. CDR1 is LNHDA and CDR2 is SQIVND in the germline V gene (reference sequence). The CDR3 sequence is CASSILGQVNNEQFF. The CDR3, as DNA: TGTGCCAGTAGTATATTGGGACAGGTTAATAATGAGCAGTTCTTC.

The chain carries TRBV7-8 and TRBJ1-1, with D perhaps matching TRBD1 (5 bases). There are 13 residues in the CDR3. CDR1 is SGHVS and CDR2 is FQNEAQ in the germline V gene. Trimming cost V 5 bases and J 3 bases, with 10 bases left between them. The CDR3 is CASSRGVDTEAFF. Here the CDR3 DNA reads TGTGCCAGCAGCAGAGGGGTGGACACTGAAGCTTTCTTT.

This clone came up once. This sequence joins TRBV6-8 and TRBJ2-7, with 8 bases lining up with TRBD1. The CDR3 is made up of 17 amino acids. The V and J ends lost 5 bases and 1 base, in that order; junction bases with no gene match: 13. Germline V gene data show CDR1 as MNHGY and CDR2 as SAAAGT. This CDR3 reads CASSTRTGSRRSYEQYF. Written as DNA, the CDR3 is TGTGCCAGCAGTACACGGACAGGGTCTAGGAGGTCCTACGAGCAGTACTTC.

V gene TRBV19 combines with J gene TRBJ2-7; TRBD2 matches at 11 bases. The J segment lost 4 bases and the V segment lost 4 bases, leaving 9 bases of the junction unmatched. The CDR3 sequence is 16 residues long. Germline V lookup: CDR1 LNHDA, CDR2 SQIVND (reference sequence). CDR3 nucleotides: TGTGCCAGTAGTAGGTTTAGCGGGAGGGCCGGATACGAGCAGTACTTC. This sequence encodes CASSRFSGRAGYEQYF. The whole variable domain, filled in from reference TRBV19 and TRBJ2-7, reads DGGITQSPKYLFRKEGQNVTLSCEQNLNHDAMYWYRQDPGQGLRLIYYSQIVNDFQKGDIAEGYSVSREKKESFPLTVTSAQKNPTAFYLCASSRFSGRAGYEQYFGPGTRLTVT.